The source of this T cell receptor (beta chain) is a study of beta chain features in type 1 diabetes. This CDR3 is 15 amino acids long. V gave up 6 bases and J gave up 0 bases, with 15 bases separating them. Germline V CDR1 and CDR2: SGDLS, YYNGEE. Expressed TCRB transcripts were sequenced because the entire RNA isolate underwent reverse transcription. Profiling relied on immunoSEQ multiplex PCR, and the TCRdb table lists in-frame clones only, not all of them. The table has about 410,000 clones, around 14% seen once. Sequencing input: naive CD4+ T cells from blood. The chain carries TRBV9 and TRBJ2-5; weak D call: TRBD1 (6 bases). This receptor was obtained from a man aged 30-40 years in good health. For the CDR3, the DNA is TGTGCCAGCATAAGACAGGAAGGGGACCAAGAGACCCAGTACTTC. Its translation is CASIRQEGDQETQYF.